What follows is one T cell receptor (beta chain) and its context. How the authors handled the data: Amplification of reference gene primers was used by the study to estimate nucleated cell counts. The assay was immunoSEQ multiplex PCR, and TCRdb's table has in-frame clones only and misses some. The DNA was the basis for D and trimming; V, J and clone size are from that table. The table lists about 120,000 clones, approximately 90% of them singletons, with roughly 1.9% in the top ten. The sample is drawn from a study of blood T cell repertoires in COVID-19. Study-wide context: T cells, B-cell-depleted T cells, or PBMCs supplied cDNA or gDNA.

From germline, CDR1 is MNHEY and CDR2 SVGAGI. The CDR3 consists of 15 residues. V lost 4 bases to trimming and J lost 4 bases; unmatched junction nucleotides: 7. The chain links TRBV6-5 to TRBJ1-2; 9 nucleotides agree with TRBD1. The receptor was derived from a human donor with active COVID-19. The donor label of this sample is uncertain. The sequencing sample was made of peripheral blood. The CDR3 region has the DNA TGTGCCAGCAGTTTCGAGACAGGGGGTGGCTATGGCTACACCTTC. Translated: CASSFETGGGYGYTF.